The TCR beta chain described here comes from a study of control samples from healthy donors and cancer patients. This CDR3 is 13 amino acids long. Deletions cut 6 bases from V and 3 bases from J, with 11 bases between. Germline lookup yields CDR1 SNHLY and CDR2 FYNNEI. This table comes from immunoSEQ multiplex PCR, and its TCRdb copy is limited to in-frame clones, with some not included. The sample gives 100,000 to 150,000 clones, over 75% of which show up once; around 1.8% is in the top ten. Sequenced input: blood. This sequence was found in a man aged 18 to 30 in good health. This sequence joins TRBV2 and TRBJ1-1; unclear D gene. For the CDR3, the DNA is TGTGCCAGCAGGAAAAGCCCGGACACTGAAGCTTTCTTT. It codes for CASRKSPDTEAFF.